One and the same sample provided the 27 T cell receptor beta chains below, sequenced in a study of regulatory T cells in long-lasting Graves disease. The time point is: persistent/refractory GD, antithyroid drugs over 5 years with positive TRAb. The TCR library was made from RNA that had been extracted from PBMCs in TRIzol. Through Arm-PCR of CDR3 regions and iRepertoire HTBI primers, TCR beta libraries were built. MiXCR was run by TCRdb on the multiplex PCR reads, yielding one entry per CDR3 protein. The data show about 460,000 distinct CDR3 sequences, 22% seen once. Specimen: peripheral blood mononuclear cells (PBMCs), collected when the disease was refractory, from a patient treated with antithyroid drugs. Receptors were obtained from a female donor with Graves disease.

Only a few counts were recorded for this clonotype. The V call is TRBV6-5, the J call TRBJ2-7; 9 nucleotides match TRBD2. CDR1 is MNHEY and CDR2 is SVGAGI in the germline V gene. Losses at the gene ends were 4 bases for V and 2 bases for J; bases not matched to a gene: 6. The CDR3 loop spans 15 amino acids. In DNA, the CDR3 is TGTGCCAGCAGTTGGATAGCGGGGGATGCCTACGAGCAGTACTTC. It specifies CASSWIAGDAYEQYF.

This chain joins TRBV19 and TRBJ2-4; D is unresolved. This CDR3 has 17 residues. V lost 4 bases and J 0 bases, leaving 16 bases between the germline ends. Looked up from germline, CDR1 is LNHDA and CDR2 is SQIVND (reference sequence). The CDR3 DNA is TGTGCCAGTAGTACCCTCGACGGGTACCTAGCCAAAAACATTCAGTACTTC. Translation gives CASSTLDGYLAKNIQYF.

The chain recombines TRBV20-1 with TRBJ2-7; D possibly corresponds to TRBD2 (5 bases). V was trimmed by 8 bases and J by 2 bases, leaving 7 bases between them. The CDR3 totals 10 residues. CDR1 DFQATT and CDR2 SNEGSKA come from the germline V gene (reference sequence). The CDR3 region is CSTGAYEQYF. In nucleotides, the CDR3 is TGCAGTACCGGGGCCTACGAGCAGTACTTC.

This clonotype was counted between two and nine times. This chain joins TRBV30 and TRBJ1-1; D unclear. The germline V gene has CDR1 GTSNPN and CDR2 SVGIG (reference sequence). The CDR3 spans 13 residues. Trimming left V 3 bases short and J 5 bases short, with 13 bases between. The CDR3 is CAWSRGGATEAFF. CDR3 DNA: TGTGCCTGGAGCCGGGGAGGAGCGACTGAAGCTTTCTTT.

The rearrangement uses TRBV12-3 or TRBV12-4 and TRBJ2-3, with D hard to call. Trimming cost V 7 bases and J 6 bases, with 17 bases left between them. This CDR3 region has 14 residues. As DNA, the CDR3 is TGTGCCAGCACCTCCTTTGGGCAGGAGGATACGCAGTATTTT. Translation: CASTSFGQEDTQYF.

The chain couples TRBV7-9 to TRBJ1-1; D not resolved. The V gene lost 5 bases and the J gene lost 4 bases, with 17 bases spanning the gap. Germline CDR1 and CDR2: SEHNR and FQNEAQ (reference sequence). CDR3 size: 15 residues. The CDR3 DNA sequence: TGTGCCAGCAGCCCCCGGGCCACTCAGAGCACTGAAGCTTTCTTT. Its protein is CASSPRATQSTEAFF.

This sequence joins TRBV7-9 and TRBJ1-6, with D unresolved. The ends were cut back, 0 bases at V and 8 bases at J, with 5 bases in the middle. Per the germline V gene, CDR1 is SEHNR and CDR2 is FQNEAQ (reference sequence). The CDR3 totals 13 residues. CDR3: CASSLALDSPLHF. In DNA, the CDR3 is TGTGCCAGCAGCTTAGCCCTGGATTCACCCCTCCACTTT.

This clonotype was counted ten times or more. The chain is built from TRBV9 and TRBJ2-7; 9 bases are shared with TRBD2. The V and J ends lost 0 bases and 2 bases, in that order; junction bases with no gene match: 6. This CDR3 spans 16 amino acids. Germline V gives CDR1 SGDLS, CDR2 YYNGEE. CDR3 residues: CASSVASGTATYEQYF. The CDR3 region has the DNA TGTGCCAGCAGCGTAGCTAGCGGGACGGCCACCTACGAGCAGTACTTC.

The rearrangement links TRBV25-1 to TRBJ2-2; 7 nucleotides line up with TRBD2. V was pared by 6 bases and J by 4 bases, with 5 bases of the junction left unmatched. This CDR3 has 14 residues. Germline V gives CDR1 MGHDK, CDR2 SYGVNS. The CDR3 DNA sequence: TGTGCCAGCAGAGAAGCGGGGAGCACCGGGGAGCTGTTTTTT. Encoded protein: CASREAGSTGELFF.

This clonotype was counted a few times. The chain joins TRBV20-1 to TRBJ2-5, with D unresolved. The CDR3 is 11 amino acids. In germline, CDR1 is DFQATT, CDR2 SNEGSKA (reference sequence). V lost 6 bases to trimming and J lost 4 bases, with 9 bases between them. DNA of the CDR3: TGCAGTGCCAGATACCTAGAGACCCAGTACTTC. The encoded protein is CSARYLETQYF.

Many counts were recorded for this clonotype. It is unclear where the CDR3 begins or ends on the DNA, so no DNA is shown, and the CDR3 is as TCRdb lists it. The chain links TRBV20-1 to TRBJ1-2; TRBD1, the D gene given by the table, was not confirmed from the DNA. Germline V gene data show CDR1 as DFQATT and CDR2 as SNEGSKA (reference sequence). The CDR3 spans 13 amino acids, including both terminal residues. This CDR3 is CSASPSVGTGSAF.

The gene calls are TRBV7-9 and TRBJ1-1, with TRBD1 identical over 9 bases. Germline V lookup: CDR1 SEHNR, CDR2 FQNEAQ (reference sequence). Unmatched junction bases numbered 10, after V lost 4 bases and J lost 4 bases. The CDR3 has 16 amino acids. CDR3 amino acids: CASSWTGTGPLTEAFF. DNA for the CDR3: TGTGCCAGCAGCTGGACCGGGACAGGGCCCCTCACTGAAGCTTTCTTT.

The table lists this clonotype with many counts. In DNA, the CDR3 is TGTGCCAGCAGCTCGCGGACAGGGGAGATATACGAGCAGTACTTC. Amino acids: CASSSRTGEIYEQYF. This sequence joins TRBV7-2 and TRBJ2-7; TRBD1 agrees at 9 bases. The CDR3 covers 15 residues. J gave up 4 bases and V 4 bases, and 8 bases lay outside the gene matches. Germline V gene lookup returns CDR1 SGHTA and CDR2 FQGNSA.

The genes are TRBV11-2 and TRBJ2-1; D is undetermined. The CDR3 runs 16 residues. The germline CDR1 and CDR2 sequences are SGHAT and FQNNGV. Between the trimmed V and J ends, which lost 5 bases and 0 bases, there was a span of 14 bases. DNA for the CDR3: TGTGCCAGCAGCCTCGTGGCGGTGAGCTCCTACAATGAGCAGTTCTTC. This translates into CASSLVAVSSYNEQFF. Looking up the rest from reference TRBV11-2 and TRBJ2-1 gives the full variable domain: EAGVAQSPRYKIIEKRQSVAFWCNPISGHATLYWYQQILGQGPKLLIQFQNNGVVDDSQLPKDRFSAERLKGVDSTLKIQPAKLEDSAVYLCASSLVAVSSYNEQFFGPGTRLTVL.

This clonotype showed up many times. At one end the junction does not follow the germline gene, possibly because of a read error. The chain couples TRBV6-1 to TRBJ1-2; the match to TRBD1 covers 7 bases. This CDR3 has 15 amino acids. CDR1 and CDR2 from the germline V gene are MNHNS and SASEGT. The chain's CDR3 is CASSEVLDRAYGYTF. DNA for the CDR3: TGTGCCAGCAGCGAAGTTCTTGACAGGGCCTATGGCTACACCTTC.

There are many counts of this clonotype. The chain joins TRBV12-3 or TRBV12-4 to TRBJ1-1; D unresolved. Trimming took off 6 bases at V and 7 bases at J, with 12 bases between the two ends. The CDR3 covers 12 residues. CDR3 protein: CASSGISGEAFF. CDR3 bases: TGTGCCAGCAGCGGGATATCGGGTGAAGCTTTCTTT.

Many counts were recorded for this clonotype. The V call is TRBV7-3, the J call TRBJ2-5; tentatively, D is TRBD1 (5 bases). Germline values: CDR1 SGHTA, CDR2 FQGTGA. Trimming took off 1 base at V and 8 bases at J, with 11 bases between the two ends. The CDR3 sequence is 13 residues long. Here the CDR3 DNA reads TGTGCCAGCAGCTTAAATCCGGACACAACCCAGTACTTC. Amino acid sequence: CASSLNPDTTQYF.

This clonotype was detected only a few times. This chain connects TRBV12-5 to TRBJ2-5; weak D call: TRBD1 (5 bases). CDR1 is LGHNT, CDR2 FRNRAP, per germline. Trimming cost V 2 bases and J 5 bases, with 6 bases left between them. The CDR3 is 12 amino acids. The CDR3 DNA is TGTGCTAGTGGTTTGTGGGGCGAGACCCAGTACTTC. This encodes CASGLWGETQYF.

In this sample, this clonotype turned up many times. One end of the junction fails to match germline, which may point to a read error. This chain joins TRBV2 and TRBJ2-7, with unresolved D. CDR3 size: 12 residues. In germline, CDR1 is SNHLY, CDR2 FYNNEI. The CDR3 here is CASSVLAYEQYF. The CDR3 DNA follows: TGTGCCAGCAGTGTCTTGGCCTACGAGCAATACTTC.

Only a few counts were recorded for this clonotype. The chain is built from TRBV27 and TRBJ2-5; the match to TRBD1 covers 10 bases. This CDR3 is built from 17 residues. CDR1 is MNHEY and CDR2 is SMNVEV in the germline V gene (reference sequence). After removal of 8 bases from V and 4 bases from J, the junction contained 16 bases not matched to a gene. CDR3 nucleotide sequence: TGTGCCAGCGAGATACCCGGGAGGGACAGGGGACGAGAGACCCAGTACTTC. Translating it yields CASEIPGRDRGRETQYF.

This clonotype was detected only a few times. The rearrangement joins TRBV20-1 to TRBJ2-3; 15 positions match TRBD2. V lost 6 bases to trimming and J lost 6 bases; unmatched junction nucleotides: 1. The V gene's germline CDR1 is DFQATT and CDR2 SNEGSKA (reference sequence). The CDR3 contains 13 residues. The CDR3 is CSAGLAGGDTQYF. DNA of the CDR3: TGCAGTGCGGGACTAGCGGGGGGCGATACGCAGTATTTT.

Many counts were recorded for this clonotype. The chain carries TRBV20-1 and TRBJ2-3, with a possible D match to TRBD2 (6 bases). Germline V gene sequence: CDR1 DFQATT, CDR2 SNEGSKA (reference sequence). V gave up 6 bases and J gave up 1 base, with 14 bases separating them. The CDR3 has 14 residues. The CDR3 region has the DNA TGCAGTGCGGGAGGTCTACTTCGCACAGATACGCAGTATTTT. Translated: CSAGGLLRTDTQYF.

CDR3 DNA sequence: TGTGCCCACAGCCAAGAAACGGGCCCACTAGCGGAGTCCTACGAGCAGTACTTC. Amino acid sequence: CAHSQETGPLAESYEQYF. The chain employs TRBV3-1 and TRBJ2-7, with 8 bases that match TRBD2. This CDR3 comprises 18 residues. Germline lookup yields CDR1 LGHDT and CDR2 YNNKEL (reference sequence). V shed 11 bases, J shed 1 base, and the junction held 22 bases outside the gene matches.

Ten or more counts support this clonotype. J is TRBJ2-5 and V is TRBV13; 10 bases are a match to TRBD2. Germline V gene sequence: CDR1 PRHDT, CDR2 FYEKMQ (reference sequence). V gave up 5 bases and J gave up 2 bases; unmatched junction bases: 14. The CDR3 is 18 residues long. CDR3 sequence: CASSASGSSGSWQETQYF. DNA for the CDR3: TGTGCCAGCAGCGCGAGTGGGTCTAGCGGGAGTTGGCAAGAGACCCAGTACTTC.

The chain uses TRBV7-2 and TRBJ2-7; 8 bases align to TRBD2. The CDR3 contains 15 residues. Trimming took 2 bases from V and 5 from J; bases not matched to a gene: 8. The V gene's germline CDR1 is SGHTA and CDR2 FQGNSA. CDR3 amino acids: CASSLMGLVDHEQYF. CDR3 DNA: TGTGCCAGCAGCTTAATGGGACTAGTCGACCACGAGCAGTACTTC.

Many counts were recorded for this clonotype. The chain employs TRBV11-1 and TRBJ2-2, with D maybe TRBD2 (6 bases). The germline V and J ends were trimmed by 8 bases and 0 bases, with 10 bases remaining between them. This CDR3 contains 14 residues. Germline CDR1 is SGHAT and CDR2 is FQDESV (reference sequence). The CDR3 DNA follows: TGTGCCAGCTCACCGGGGGCGAACACCGGGGAGCTGTTTTTT. It codes for CASSPGANTGELFF.

This clonotype was found a few times. V gene TRBV6-1 combines with J gene TRBJ2-2; 9 bases fit TRBD1. Trimming at V came to 8 bases and at J to 6 bases, leaving 13 bases not matched to a gene. CDR1 and CDR2 from the germline V gene are MNHNS and SASEGT. CDR3 length: 16 residues. The CDR3 sequence: CASSDALGQGPGELFF. Here the CDR3 DNA reads TGTGCCAGCTCGGATGCGTTGGGACAGGGTCCCGGGGAGCTGTTTTTT.